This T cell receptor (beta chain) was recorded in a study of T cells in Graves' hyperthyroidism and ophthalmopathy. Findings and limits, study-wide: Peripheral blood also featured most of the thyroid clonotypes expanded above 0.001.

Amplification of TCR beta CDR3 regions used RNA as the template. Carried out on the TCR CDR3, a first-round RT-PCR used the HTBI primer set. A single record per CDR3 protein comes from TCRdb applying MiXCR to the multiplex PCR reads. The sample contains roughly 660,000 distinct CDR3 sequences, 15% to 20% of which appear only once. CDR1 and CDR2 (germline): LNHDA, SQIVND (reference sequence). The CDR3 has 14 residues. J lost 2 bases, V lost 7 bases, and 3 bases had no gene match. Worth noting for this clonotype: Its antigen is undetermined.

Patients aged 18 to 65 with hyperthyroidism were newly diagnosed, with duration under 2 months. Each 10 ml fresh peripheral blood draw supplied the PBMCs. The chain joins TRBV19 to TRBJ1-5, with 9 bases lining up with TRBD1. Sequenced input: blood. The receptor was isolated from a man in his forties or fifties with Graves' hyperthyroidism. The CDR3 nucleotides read TGTGCCAGTAACAGACAGGGGGGCAATCAGCCCCAGCATTTT. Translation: CASNRQGGNQPQHF.